Reported below is one T cell receptor beta chain. Its antigen is still unknown. TCRdb's table, derived via immunoSEQ multiplex PCR, lists solely in-frame clones and lacks some. The table has fewer than 110,000 clones, 92% seen once. This sample stems from a study of T cell responses to AZD1222 COVID-19 vaccine. Study-wide findings and caveats: It was only a handful of AZD1222 recipients who were seropositive at baseline. In the spike-specific TCR repertoire, nearly half reportedly target unmutated variant regions. Donor demographics were predominantly white British with a female majority; clonal diversity may be underestimated.

Pooling of second doses given at about 4 or about 12 weeks was done. V dropped 4 bases and J dropped 1; count of bases not matched to a gene: 4. The V gene's germline CDR1 is SGHRS and CDR2 YFSETQ. This CDR3 contains 15 residues. This specimen was peripheral blood, taken 28 days after the second AZD1222 dose. V gene TRBV5-1 combines with J gene TRBJ2-3; TRBD2 matches 9 bases. The TCR was taken from an adult who received the AZD1222 COVID-19 vaccine. The CDR3 DNA reads TGCGCCAGCAGCGGAAGACTAGCGGGCACAGATACGCAGTATTTT. Its protein product is CASSGRLAGTDTQYF. Combining the CDR3 with reference TRBV5-1 and TRBJ2-3 gives the whole variable domain KAGVTQTPRYLIKTRGQQVTLSCSPISGHRSVSWYQQTPGQGLQFLFEYFSETQRNKGNFPGRFSGRQFSNSRSEMNVSTLELGDSALYLCASSGRLAGTDTQYFGPGTRLTVL.